This entry concerns a single TCR beta chain. The antigen is undetermined. Assay: immunoSEQ multiplex PCR; the TCRdb copy retains only in-frame clones and omits some. In the table there are approximately 110,000 clones, nearly 90% of which are singletons. V was pared by 3 bases and J by 2 bases, with 13 bases between. The germline V gene encodes CDR1 SGDLS and CDR2 YYNGEE. The CDR3 runs 15 residues. This entry is derived from a study of T cell responses to AZD1222 COVID-19 vaccine. General study points: Vaccine-associated CD4 TCRs ranged over spike, dominating at 160-218 and 743-854.

The receptor was isolated from an adult who received the AZD1222 COVID-19 vaccine. The source material was peripheral blood, sampled 28 days after the second AZD1222 dose. The rearrangement joins TRBV9 to TRBJ2-3, with unresolved D. The CDR3 DNA reads TGTGCCAGCAGCGACCTCCACGGCTACACAGATACGCAGTATTTT. The encoded protein is CASSDLHGYTDTQYF. The full variable domain, in which reference TRBV9 and TRBJ2-3 provide the parts outside the CDR3, is DSGVTQTPKHLITATGQRVTLRCSPRSGDLSVYWYQQSLDQGLQFLIQYYNGEERAKGNILERFSAQQFPDLHSELNLSSLELGDSALYFCASSDLHGYTDTQYFGPGTRLTVL.